These 19 T cell receptor beta chains were all obtained from the same sample, sequenced in a study of beta chain features in type 1 diabetes. These receptors' antigens are unknown. Since all of the isolated RNA was reverse transcribed, expressed TCRB transcripts were what got sequenced. Assay used: immunoSEQ multiplex PCR; TCRdb lists only in-frame clones, some missing. In the table there are tens of thousands of clones, around 60% of which are singletons. Study conclusions and caveats: TCRB CDR3s from Type 1 diabetes patients were moderately but significantly shorter in all four CD4+ subsets.

Specimen: stem cell memory CD4+ T cells from blood. The receptor set was obtained from a woman between 25 and 40 years old with type 1 diabetes.

The V call is TRBV25-1, the J call TRBJ2-3; 9 positions agree with TRBD2. This CDR3 contains 16 residues. V was clipped by 4 bases and J by 3 bases; unmatched bases: 8. CDR1 MGHDK and CDR2 SYGVNS come from the germline V gene. CDR3 DNA: TGTGCCAGCAGTGGCATTCTAGCGGGATCTACAGATACGCAGTATTTT. Translated: CASSGILAGSTDTQYF.

This clone has only a few counts. J is TRBJ2-1 and V is TRBV7-2; TRBD2 might be the D (6 bases). The ends were cut back, 7 bases at V and 4 bases at J, with 14 bases in the middle. Germline loops: CDR1 SGHTA, CDR2 FQGNSA. This CDR3 has 14 residues. The CDR3 region is CASTGGVGYNEQFF. Written as DNA, the CDR3 is TGTGCCAGCACTGGCGGGGTCGGATACAATGAGCAGTTCTTC.

The gene calls are TRBV6-1 and TRBJ2-7; D is undetermined. V shed 5 bases and J shed 3 bases, with 14 bases lying between them. Germline V lookup: CDR1 MNHNS, CDR2 SASEGT. This CDR3 spans 14 amino acids. In nucleotides, the CDR3 is TGTGCCAGCAGTATCCTTATCGGTAGCTACGAGCAGTACTTC. This codes for CASSILIGSYEQYF.

This clone occurred a few times. The chain links TRBV7-2 to TRBJ1-2, with 7 bases identical to TRBD1. Germline CDR1 and CDR2: SGHTA and FQGNSA. The V and J ends lost 2 bases and 6 bases, in that order; junction bases with no gene match: 9. This CDR3 region has 15 residues. As DNA, the CDR3 is TGTGCCAGCAGCTTAATCTCTGACAGGGTCGATGGCTACACCTTC. Protein product: CASSLISDRVDGYTF.

This clone was counted between two and nine times. The chain carries TRBV5-1 and TRBJ2-7; the D gene is possibly TRBD2 (5 bases). Trimming pared 4 bases from V and 1 base from J, leaving 15 bases between. The CDR3 is 15 amino acids. Germline V gene data show CDR1 as SGHRS and CDR2 as YFSETQ. CDR3 DNA: TGCGCCAGCAGCGTCAGCGGAGAAGCGTCCTACGAGCAGTACTTC. As protein: CASSVSGEASYEQYF.

The rearrangement links TRBV7-2 to TRBJ1-2; possibly TRBD1 for D (5 bases). Germline values: CDR1 SGHTA, CDR2 FQGNSA. CDR3 length equals 11 residues. V shed 5 bases and J shed 7 bases, with 8 bases lying between them. CDR3 in DNA: TGTGCCAGCAGCGGGACTCCTGGCTACACCTTC. This encodes CASSGTPGYTF.

The V gene is TRBV9, the J gene TRBJ2-3; maybe TRBD1 (5 bases). This CDR3 comprises 15 residues. V was clipped by 0 bases and J by 0 bases, with 8 bases between them. CDR1 SGDLS and CDR2 YYNGEE come from the germline V gene. Written as DNA, the CDR3 is TGTGCCAGCAGCGTAGAGGGGTTTAGCACAGATACGCAGTATTTT. Encoded protein: CASSVEGFSTDTQYF.

The gene calls are TRBV28 and TRBJ1-1; 9 nucleotides agree with TRBD1. This CDR3 is built from 15 residues. Germline V CDR1 and CDR2: MDHEN, SYDVKM. The ends lost 6 bases at V and 5 bases at J; junction bases unmatched: 10. The CDR3 DNA reads as TGTGCCAGCAGGGTCGGGGACAGGGCGGAGACTGAAGCTTTCTTT. It codes for CASRVGDRAETEAFF.

The chain uses TRBV5-1 and TRBJ1-2; unclear D gene. Looked up from germline, CDR1 is SGHRS and CDR2 is YFSETQ. The CDR3 runs 16 residues. V lost 0 bases and J 1 base, leaving 13 bases between the germline ends. CDR3: CASSLGRQNYNYGYTF. In DNA, the CDR3 is TGCGCCAGCAGCTTGGGTAGGCAGAACTATAACTATGGCTACACCTTC.

The chain couples TRBV18 to TRBJ2-1; 8 nucleotides align to TRBD2. The germline CDR1 and CDR2 sequences are KGHSH and LQKENI. The CDR3 consists of 16 residues. V lost 5 bases and J lost 7; bases outside the gene matches: 13. CDR3 region: CASSADGAGVLNEQFF. For the CDR3, the DNA is TGTGCCAGCTCAGCCGACGGAGCGGGAGTCCTAAATGAGCAGTTCTTC.

J is TRBJ2-2 and V is TRBV7-9; 9 bases are a match to TRBD2. CDR1 and CDR2 (germline): SEHNR, FQNEAQ (reference sequence). The CDR3 is 16 residues long. V trimming: 5 bases; J trimming: 4 bases; junction bases outside the gene matches: 8. CDR3 sequence: CASSPPGTSLTGELFF. CDR3 DNA sequence: TGTGCCAGCAGCCCACCAGGGACTAGCCTCACCGGGGAGCTGTTTTTT.

The chain couples TRBV5-1 to TRBJ1-1, with D perhaps matching TRBD1 (5 bases). The CDR3 is made up of 15 amino acids. CDR1 is SGHRS, CDR2 YFSETQ, per germline. V was trimmed by 2 bases and J by 5 bases, leaving 16 bases between them. The CDR3 DNA sequence: TGCGCCAGCAGCTTACGAGAGCAGGGCGGAACTGAAGCTTTCTTT. Translated: CASSLREQGGTEAFF.

The J gene is TRBJ1-1, the V gene TRBV29-1, with 9 bases that match TRBD1. The length of the CDR3 is 15 residues. The V gene end was trimmed by 5 bases and the J gene end by 1 base; junction bases not matched to a gene: 8. Per germline, CDR1 SQVTM and CDR2 ANQGSEA. CDR3 sequence: CSVKRTGATNTEAFF. The CDR3 nucleotides read TGCAGCGTTAAGAGGACAGGGGCCACGAACACTGAAGCTTTCTTT.

This clone was counted a single time. The rearrangement joins TRBV11-2 to TRBJ2-5; TRBD2 agrees at 11 bases. The CDR3 has 17 amino acids. The V gene end was trimmed by 5 bases and the J gene end by 1 base; junction bases not matched to a gene: 9. Germline CDR1 reads SGHAT; CDR2 reads FQNNGV. Here the CDR3 reads CASSNARGLAGQETQYF. The CDR3 nucleotides are TGTGCCAGCAGCAACGCCCGAGGACTAGCGGGCCAAGAGACCCAGTACTTC. The full variable domain, rest sourced from reference TRBV11-2 and TRBJ2-5, is EAGVAQSPRYKIIEKRQSVAFWCNPISGHATLYWYQQILGQGPKLLIQFQNNGVVDDSQLPKDRFSAERLKGVDSTLKIQPAKLEDSAVYLCASSNARGLAGQETQYFGPGTRLLVL.

CDR3 sequence: CASSDLAGGPYTQYF. The CDR3 bases are TGTGCCAGTAGTGACTTAGCGGGAGGGCCATATACGCAGTATTTT. The V call is TRBV19, the J call TRBJ2-3; 11 bases are a match to TRBD2. This CDR3 region has 15 residues. Per germline, CDR1 LNHDA and CDR2 SQIVND (reference sequence). V trimming: 5 bases; J trimming: 7 bases; junction bases outside the gene matches: 8.

The rearrangement joins TRBV19 to TRBJ2-5, with TRBD1 matching 9 bases. CDR3 length equals 14 residues. J was trimmed by 2 bases and V by 11 bases; bases with no gene match: 9. Germline V lookup: CDR1 LNHDA, CDR2 SQIVND (reference sequence). CDR3 coding DNA: TGTGCCTCTCAAGTGACAGGGGGGCAAGAGACCCAGTACTTC. Translated: CASQVTGGQETQYF.

This clone was counted between two and nine times. Other DNA sequences of this sample code for an identical CDR3. The chain recombines TRBV19 with TRBJ2-7, with 8 positions matching TRBD2. From germline, CDR1 is LNHDA and CDR2 SQIVND (reference sequence). The length of the CDR3 is 15 residues. V was pared by 4 bases and J by 2 bases, with 7 bases of the junction left unmatched. For the CDR3, the DNA is TGTGCCAGTAGTACCCCGGGGGGGAAAACCTACGAGCAGTACTTC. Its translation is CASSTPGGKTYEQYF.

V and J are TRBV5-1 and TRBJ1-2; no reliable D call. The ends were cut back, 0 bases at V and 3 bases at J, with 6 bases in the middle. There are 13 residues in the CDR3. The V gene's germline CDR1 is SGHRS and CDR2 YFSETQ. CDR3 DNA sequence: TGCGCCAGCAGCTTGGAGGAGGACTATGGCTACACCTTC. It yields the protein CASSLEEDYGYTF.

This clone is a singleton in its sample. The chain couples TRBV30 to TRBJ2-5; D possibly corresponds to TRBD2 (5 bases). The CDR3 spans 13 residues. The germline V gene encodes CDR1 GTSNPN and CDR2 SVGIG (reference sequence). Trimming took 0 bases from V and 5 from J, leaving 10 bases between them. CDR3 region: CAWSVTGGETQYF. Here the CDR3 DNA reads TGTGCCTGGAGTGTAACTGGCGGGGAGACCCAGTACTTC.